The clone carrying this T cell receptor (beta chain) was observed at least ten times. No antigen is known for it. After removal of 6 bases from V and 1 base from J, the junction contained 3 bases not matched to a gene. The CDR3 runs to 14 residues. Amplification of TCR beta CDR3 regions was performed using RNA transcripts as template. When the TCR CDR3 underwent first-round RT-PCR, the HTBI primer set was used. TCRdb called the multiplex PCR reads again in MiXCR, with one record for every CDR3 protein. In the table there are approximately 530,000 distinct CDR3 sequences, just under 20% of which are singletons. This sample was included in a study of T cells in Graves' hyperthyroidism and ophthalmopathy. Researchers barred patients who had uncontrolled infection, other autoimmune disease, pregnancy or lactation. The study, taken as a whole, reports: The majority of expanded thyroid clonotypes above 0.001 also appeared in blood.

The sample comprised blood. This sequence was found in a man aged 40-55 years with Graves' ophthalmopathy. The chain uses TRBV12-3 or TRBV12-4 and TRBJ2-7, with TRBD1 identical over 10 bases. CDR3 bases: TGTGCCAGCAGGGCGGGACAGGGGTCCTACGAGCAGTACTTC. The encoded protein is CASRAGQGSYEQYF.